This TCR beta chain derives from a study of T cell responses to AZD1222 COVID-19 vaccine. The germline V gene encodes CDR1 LNHDA and CDR2 SQIVND (reference sequence). The CDR3 spans 14 residues. The trim removed 6 bases at V and 6 bases at J, leaving 10 bases unmatched. Study-level results: Among spike-specific TCRs, nearly half reportedly target unmutated variant regions. The sample set comprised mostly white British donors with more females, and clonal diversity was possibly underestimated. Mapped onto spike, vaccine-associated CD4 TCRs spanned it and were dominant at 160-218 and 743-854. All repertoire sampling was performed exclusively after the peak T cell response.

Libraries were prepared by immunoSEQ multiplex PCR; TCRdb keeps only in-frame clonotypes and omits some of them. The data hold about 98,000 clones, with roughly 86% observed a single time. Concerning this clone itself: Its antigen is unidentified.

The chain combines TRBV19 with TRBJ1-1; 7 bases match TRBD1. The clonotype was recovered from an adult in good health. The sequencing here drew on peripheral blood, taken on day 0 of AZD1222 vaccination. CDR3 DNA sequence: TGTGCCAGTAGGAACACAGGGGCGGGCGCTGAAGCTTTCTTT. It translates to CASRNTGAGAEAFF. Variable domain in full (rest from reference TRBV19 and TRBJ1-1): DGGITQSPKYLFRKEGQNVTLSCEQNLNHDAMYWYRQDPGQGLRLIYYSQIVNDFQKGDIAEGYSVSREKKESFPLTVTSAQKNPTAFYLCASRNTGAGAEAFFGQGTRLTVV.